The source of this T cell receptor (beta chain) is a study of regulatory T cells in long-lasting Graves disease. With respect to this clonotype: The antigen is not known.

Specified time point: newly diagnosed GD, antithyroid drugs for less than 3 months. RNA from PBMCs was the source of the TCR library. Construction of the TCR beta libraries employed iRepertoire HTBI primers in conjunction with Arm-PCR of CDR3 regions. TCRdb reanalysed the multiplex PCR reads using MiXCR and keeps one entry per CDR3 protein. The repertoire has about 320,000 distinct CDR3 sequences, about 18% of them found once; the top ten carry less than 40%. Germline values: CDR1 ENHRY, CDR2 SYGVKD. With 2 bases removed from V and 10 bases from J, the gap between germline ends came to 15 bases. CDR3 length: 14 amino acids. Study-wide findings and caveats: Preferential use of TRBV28, TRBJ1-2 and TRBJ2-5 was seen in persistent disease. Researchers reported studying only peripheral blood, not thyroid tissue. The study found lower TCR diversity in persistent Graves' patients than in newly diagnosed ones. Whereas approximately 950 public clonotypes were shared by new patients, persistent patients shared more, at roughly 3,000.

Sequences were derived from peripheral blood mononuclear cells (PBMCs), sampled at new diagnosis, from a patient treated with antithyroid drugs. This clonotype originated in a female donor with Graves disease. The chain links TRBV10-3 to TRBJ2-1; D not certain. The CDR3 region has the DNA TGTGCCATCAGTGAGGCCGGTTTCCCCTACGAGCAGTTCTTC. The encoded protein is CAISEAGFPYEQFF.